Listed here are 9 T cell receptor beta chains from one sample, sequenced in a study of T cells in narcolepsy. Libraries were prepared by immunoSEQ multiplex PCR; TCRdb keeps only in-frame clonotypes and omits some of them. This table holds tens of thousands of clones, less than 90% found once. The sequencing sample was made of memory (CD45RA-) CD4+ T cells from blood. The receptor set was obtained from a human donor in good health.

The chain carries TRBV4-2 and TRBJ1-5, with 7 positions matching TRBD1. Germline loops: CDR1 LGHNA, CDR2 YNFKEQ. The CDR3 contains 16 residues. Germline trimming cut 1 base from V and 5 bases from J; bases unmatched to any gene: 8. CDR3 in DNA: TGTGCCAGCAGCCAAGTACCCGGACAGGAAGATCAGCCCCAGCATTTT. It encodes CASSQVPGQEDQPQHF.

The chain combines TRBV9 with TRBJ1-2; unclear D gene. V was pared by 4 bases and J by 3 bases, with 13 bases between. The CDR3 has 14 residues. CDR1 is SGDLS, CDR2 YYNGEE, per germline. The chain's CDR3 is CASSLRLGDYGYTF. The CDR3 nucleotides read TGTGCCAGCAGCTTAAGACTGGGCGACTATGGCTACACCTTC. Variable domain in full (rest from reference TRBV9 and TRBJ1-2): DSGVTQTPKHLITATGQRVTLRCSPRSGDLSVYWYQQSLDQGLQFLIQYYNGEERAKGNILERFSAQQFPDLHSELNLSSLELGDSALYFCASSLRLGDYGYTFGSGTRLTVV.

The chain links TRBV30 to TRBJ2-5; the D gene is possibly TRBD2 (7 bases). The ends were cut back, 0 bases at V and 4 bases at J, with 15 bases in the middle. CDR1 and CDR2 (germline): GTSNPN, SVGIG (reference sequence). This CDR3 has 15 residues. CDR3 DNA: TGTGCCTGGAGTGTACAAGGGGGGGGGTCAGAGACCCAGTACTTC. Translating it yields CAWSVQGGGSETQYF.

The chain has TRBV7-9 and TRBJ2-5; 10 bases agree with TRBD2. The CDR3 runs to 17 residues. V gave up 3 bases and J gave up 2 bases; unmatched junction bases: 9. Germline V gene data show CDR1 as SEHNR and CDR2 as FQNEAQ (reference sequence). CDR3 protein: CASSFRLAGVRQETQYF. The CDR3, as DNA: TGTGCCAGCAGCTTCCGGCTAGCGGGAGTCCGACAAGAGACCCAGTACTTC.

The rearrangement links TRBV5-4 to TRBJ2-1; 13 bases map to TRBD2. The J segment lost 2 bases and the V segment lost 2 bases, leaving 1 base of the junction unmatched. This CDR3 has 16 residues. The germline V gene encodes CDR1 SGHNT and CDR2 YYREEE (reference sequence). In DNA form, the CDR3 reads TGTGCCAGCAGCTTAGGGACTAGCGGGACCTACAATGAGCAGTTCTTC. Its translation: CASSLGTSGTYNEQFF.

CDR3 sequence (DNA): TGCGCCAGCAGCTTCAGGGGCGGGGAGACCCAGTACTTC. Its translation is CASSFRGGETQYF. The chain carries TRBV5-1 and TRBJ2-5, with a weak D call TRBD1 (6 bases). The length of the CDR3 is 13 residues. Germline CDR1 is SGHRS and CDR2 is YFSETQ. Trimming removed 2 bases from V and 5 bases from J, with 10 bases in between.

This chain joins TRBV5-1 and TRBJ2-1; 7 bases fit TRBD2. V dropped 4 bases and J dropped 4; count of bases not matched to a gene: 8. Germline V gene sequence: CDR1 SGHRS, CDR2 YFSETQ. The CDR3 is 15 amino acids. The CDR3 nucleotides are TGCGCCAGCAGCCTGGCGGGAGTTGAGTACAATGAGCAGTTCTTC. Translation: CASSLAGVEYNEQFF.

The V gene is TRBV6-5, the J gene TRBJ2-6; unclear D gene. The CDR3 consists of 13 residues. The germline V and J ends were trimmed by 6 bases and 4 bases, with 7 bases remaining between them. Per germline, CDR1 MNHEY and CDR2 SVGAGI. The DNA for the CDR3 is TGTGCCAGCAGATTAAACGGGGCCAACGTCCTGACTTTC. Translation gives CASRLNGANVLTF.

This sequence joins TRBV5-8 and TRBJ2-6; D is ambiguous. The V end lost 3 bases, the J end lost 0 bases, and 10 bases lay between the germline ends. There are 16 residues in the CDR3. Germline values: CDR1 SGHTS, CDR2 YDEGEE. The CDR3 DNA sequence: TGTGCCAGCAGCTCCGCCCTGGACTCTGGGGCCAACGTCCTGACTTTC. It specifies CASSSALDSGANVLTF. The full variable domain, with the rest looked up from reference TRBV5-8 and TRBJ2-6, is EAGVTQSPTHLIKTRGQQATLRCSPISGHTSVYWYQQALGLGLQFLLWYDEGEERNRGNFPPRFSGRQFPNYSSELNVNALELEDSALYLCASSSALDSGANVLTFGAGSRLTVL.